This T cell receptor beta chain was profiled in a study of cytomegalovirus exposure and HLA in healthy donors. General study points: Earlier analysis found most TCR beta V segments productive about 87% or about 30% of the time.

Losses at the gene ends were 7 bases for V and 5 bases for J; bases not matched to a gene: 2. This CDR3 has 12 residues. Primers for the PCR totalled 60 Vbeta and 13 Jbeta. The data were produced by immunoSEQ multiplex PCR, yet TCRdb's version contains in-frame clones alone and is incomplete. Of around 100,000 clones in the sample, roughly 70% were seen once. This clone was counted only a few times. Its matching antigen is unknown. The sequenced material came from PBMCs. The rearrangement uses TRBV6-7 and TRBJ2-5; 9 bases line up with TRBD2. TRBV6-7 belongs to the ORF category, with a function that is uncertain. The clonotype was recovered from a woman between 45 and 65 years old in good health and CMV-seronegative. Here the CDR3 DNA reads TGTGCCAGCACCCTAGCGGGGGAGACCCAGTACTTC. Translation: CASTLAGETQYF.